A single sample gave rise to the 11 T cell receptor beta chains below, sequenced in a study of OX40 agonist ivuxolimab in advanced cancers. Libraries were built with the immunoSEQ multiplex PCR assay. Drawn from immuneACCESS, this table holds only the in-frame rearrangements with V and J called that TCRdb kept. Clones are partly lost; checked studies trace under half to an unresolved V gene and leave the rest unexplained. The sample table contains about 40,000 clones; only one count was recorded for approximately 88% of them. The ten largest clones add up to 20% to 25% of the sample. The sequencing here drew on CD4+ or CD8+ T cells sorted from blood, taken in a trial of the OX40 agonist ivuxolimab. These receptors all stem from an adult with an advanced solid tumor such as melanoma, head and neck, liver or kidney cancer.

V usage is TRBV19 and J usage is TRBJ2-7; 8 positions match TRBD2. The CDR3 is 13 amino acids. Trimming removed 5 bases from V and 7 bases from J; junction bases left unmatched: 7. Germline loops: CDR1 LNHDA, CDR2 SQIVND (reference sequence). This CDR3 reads CASSPEASGEQYF. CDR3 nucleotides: TGTGCCAGTAGTCCGGAGGCTAGCGGGGAGCAGTACTTC.

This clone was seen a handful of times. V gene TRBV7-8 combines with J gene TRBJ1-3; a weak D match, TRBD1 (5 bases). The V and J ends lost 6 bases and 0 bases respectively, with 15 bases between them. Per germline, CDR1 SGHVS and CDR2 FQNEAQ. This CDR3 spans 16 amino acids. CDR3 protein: CASRPGAGYSGNTIYF. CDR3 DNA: TGTGCCAGCAGACCTGGGGCAGGCTACTCTGGAAACACCATATATTTT.

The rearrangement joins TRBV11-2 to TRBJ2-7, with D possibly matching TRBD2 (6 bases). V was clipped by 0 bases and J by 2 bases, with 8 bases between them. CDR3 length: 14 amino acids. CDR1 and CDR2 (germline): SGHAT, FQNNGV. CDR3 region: CASSLDPGAYEQYF. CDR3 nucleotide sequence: TGTGCCAGCAGCTTAGATCCGGGAGCCTACGAGCAGTACTTC.

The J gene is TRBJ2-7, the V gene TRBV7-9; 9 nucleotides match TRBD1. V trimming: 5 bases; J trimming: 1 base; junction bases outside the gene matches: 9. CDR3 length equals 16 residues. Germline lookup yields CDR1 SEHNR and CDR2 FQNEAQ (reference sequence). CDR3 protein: CASSPPGQGRSYEQYF. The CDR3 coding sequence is TGTGCCAGCAGCCCACCGGGACAGGGACGTTCCTACGAGCAGTACTTC.

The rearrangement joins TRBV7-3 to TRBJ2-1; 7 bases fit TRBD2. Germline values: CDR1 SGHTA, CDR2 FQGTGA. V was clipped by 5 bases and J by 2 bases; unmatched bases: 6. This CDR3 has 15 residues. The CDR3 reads CASSLFAGAYNEQFF. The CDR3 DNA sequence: TGTGCCAGCAGCCTATTTGCGGGGGCCTACAATGAGCAGTTCTTC.

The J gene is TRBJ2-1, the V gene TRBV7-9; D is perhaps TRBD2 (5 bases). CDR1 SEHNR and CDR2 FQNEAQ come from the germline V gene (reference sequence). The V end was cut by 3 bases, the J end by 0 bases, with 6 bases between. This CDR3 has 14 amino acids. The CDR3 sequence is CASSFGSSYNEQFF. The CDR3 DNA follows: TGTGCCAGCAGCTTTGGGAGCTCCTACAATGAGCAGTTCTTC.

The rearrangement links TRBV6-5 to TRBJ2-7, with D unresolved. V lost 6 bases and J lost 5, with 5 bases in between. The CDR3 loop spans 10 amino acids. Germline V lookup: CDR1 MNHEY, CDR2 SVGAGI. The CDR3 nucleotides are TGTGCCAGCAGAGGTCACGAGCAGTACTTC. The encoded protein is CASRGHEQYF.

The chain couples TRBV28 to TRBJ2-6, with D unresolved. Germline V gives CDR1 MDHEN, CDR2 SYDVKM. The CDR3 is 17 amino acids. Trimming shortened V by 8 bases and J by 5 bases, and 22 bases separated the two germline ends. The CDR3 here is CASRAQGMAGWANVLTF. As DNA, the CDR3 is TGTGCCAGCCGTGCGCAAGGGATGGCTGGGTGGGCCAACGTCCTGACTTTC.

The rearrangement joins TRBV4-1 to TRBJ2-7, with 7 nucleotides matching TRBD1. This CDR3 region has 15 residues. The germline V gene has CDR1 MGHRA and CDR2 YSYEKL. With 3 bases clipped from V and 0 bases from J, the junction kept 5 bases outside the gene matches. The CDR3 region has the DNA TGCGCCAGCAGCCACCGACAGGGTACCTCCTACGAGCAGTACTTC. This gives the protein CASSHRQGTSYEQYF.

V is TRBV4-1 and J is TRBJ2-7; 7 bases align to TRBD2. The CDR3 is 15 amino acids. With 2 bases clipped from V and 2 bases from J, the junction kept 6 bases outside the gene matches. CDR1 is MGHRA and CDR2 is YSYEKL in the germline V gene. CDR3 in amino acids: CASSQQAGRAYEQYF. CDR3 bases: TGCGCCAGCAGCCAACAAGCGGGAAGGGCCTACGAGCAGTACTTC.

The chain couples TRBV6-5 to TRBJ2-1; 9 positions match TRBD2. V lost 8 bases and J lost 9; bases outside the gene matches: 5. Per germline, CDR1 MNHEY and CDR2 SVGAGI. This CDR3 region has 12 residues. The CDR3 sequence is CASQREVGEQFF. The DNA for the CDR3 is TGTGCCAGCCAGCGGGAGGTTGGTGAGCAGTTCTTC.